Detailed here is one T cell receptor (beta chain). Antigen unknown. The sample originates from a study of blood T cells in healthy people across ages. General study points: Percentage of naive T cells showed a strong correlation with TCR beta diversity. Among long-lived donors, naive CD4+ cells were more numerous and diversity higher than in aged donors.

For the second PCR, which ran for roughly 6 to 12 cycles, a sample-barcoded 5' primer and a J-beta primer mix were used. TCRdb redid the calling of the 5' RACE reads with MiXCR, one entry per CDR3 protein. The table lists a few hundred thousand distinct CDR3 sequences, roughly 27% of them singletons. Looked up from germline, CDR1 is MDHEN and CDR2 is SYDVKM. This CDR3 is built from 17 residues. V shed 4 bases and J shed 2 bases, with 20 bases lying between them. Total RNA amounts of at least 6 micrograms were extracted per sample. The specimen sequenced was blood. The receptor was derived from an older woman in good health. The genes are TRBV28 and TRBJ2-5, with D perhaps assigned TRBD1 or TRBD2 (5 bases each). The CDR3 region has the DNA TGTGCCAGCAGTTCCCGGGCTCTTCAGTGGGGGCAAGAGACCCAGTACTTC. It is translated as CASSSRALQWGQETQYF.